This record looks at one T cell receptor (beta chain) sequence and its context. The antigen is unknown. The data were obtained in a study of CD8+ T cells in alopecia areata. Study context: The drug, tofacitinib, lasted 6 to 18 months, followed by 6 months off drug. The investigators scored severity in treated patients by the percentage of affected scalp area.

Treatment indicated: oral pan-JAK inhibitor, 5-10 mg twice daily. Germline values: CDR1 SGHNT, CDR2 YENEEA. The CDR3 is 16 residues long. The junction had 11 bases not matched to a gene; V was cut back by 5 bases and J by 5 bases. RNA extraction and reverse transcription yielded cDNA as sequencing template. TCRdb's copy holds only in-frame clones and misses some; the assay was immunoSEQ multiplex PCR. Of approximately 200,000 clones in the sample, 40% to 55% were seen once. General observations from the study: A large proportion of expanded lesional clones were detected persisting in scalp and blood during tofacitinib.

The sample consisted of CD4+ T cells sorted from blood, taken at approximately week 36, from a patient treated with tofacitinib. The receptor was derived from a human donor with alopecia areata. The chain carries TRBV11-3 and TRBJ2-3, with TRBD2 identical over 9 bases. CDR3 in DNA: TGTGCCAGCAGCCCTCCTCCTAGCGGGGCCCAAGATACGCAGTATTTT. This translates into CASSPPPSGAQDTQYF.